This paragraph reports one TCR beta chain. Its antigen remains unidentified. No base quality values were provided; no much bigger clone lies one nucleotide off. The sample is drawn from a study of technical replicates of blood from several donors (dated by TCRdb to 2015 to 2018). Library prep was done by the immunoSEQ multiplex PCR assay. As stored in TCRdb, this immuneACCESS dataset retains in-frame rearrangements with V and J assigned. A fraction of the clones does not appear; measured against another copy, unresolved V genes explain less than half of the discrepancy, and the remainder lacks a known reason. The sample yields 80,000 or so clones; 95% to 97% were counted once. The ten largest account for around 0.2% of the sample. The material sequenced was T cells isolated from PBMCs. This sequence originates from a human donor in good health.

This receptor carries the CDR3 CATSRVNSKTYEQYF. In nucleotide form, the sequence is TGTGCCACCAGCAGAGTTAACAGCAAGACCTACGAGCAGTACTTC. The chain links TRBV15 with TRBJ2-7; the D gene remains uncertain. The germline V gene (reference sequence) sets CDR1 to LNHNV and CDR2 to YYDKDF. Relative to germline, V is 1 base shorter and J is 2 bases shorter, with 12 bases between their ends. From cysteine to phenylalanine, the CDR3 is 15 amino acids long. Only the CDR3 region is kept as DNA, spanning 45 bases read in frame from base 1. The full variable domain, completed from the reference TRBV15 and TRBJ2-7 proteins outside the CDR3, reads DAMVIQNPRYQVTQFGKPVTLSCSQTLNHNVMYWYQQKSSQAPKLLFHYYDKDFNNEADTPDNFQSRRPNTSFCFLDIRSPGLGDTAMYLCATSRVNSKTYEQYFGPGTRLTVT.